This TCR beta chain was sequenced for a study of metastatic and nonmetastatic thyroid tumors. Study context: Repertoires from malignant and benign thyroid patients were compared across blood and tumor or nodule tissue. Notes on the study in general: Reports indicated that malignant thyroid tumors showed significantly higher TCR beta diversity than benign nodules did, in blood and tumor.

In regard to this clone: Its antigen remains unknown.

As handled by the study authors: The study's classifier, a distant-metastasis tool for papillary thyroid cancer, was built using CDR3 differences across clinicopathological groups. TCRdb reprocessed the PCR reads via MiXCR. These V and J calls originate from TCRdb's pipeline instead of the authors' own analysis. Of 39,000 or so clones in the sample, around 20% were seen once. Thyroid surgery was preceded by no treatment in any patient. V was pared by 0 bases and J by 1 base, with 9 bases between. This CDR3 has 15 amino acids. Germline lookup yields CDR1 MNHEY and CDR2 SVGEGT. The chain combines TRBV6-2 or TRBV6-3 with TRBJ1-1; D is unclear. This clonotype was obtained from a female donor with papillary thyroid cancer or a benign thyroid nodule (not recorded which). Some clones in this sample may be carry-over from other donors' samples. What was sequenced was blood. Here the CDR3 reads CASSYSIGRNTEAFF. The CDR3 region has the DNA TGTGCCAGCAGTTACTCGATAGGGAGGAACACTGAAGCTTTCTTT.